This TCR beta chain was identified during a study of T cell responses to AZD1222 COVID-19 vaccine. V dropped 4 bases and J dropped 2; count of bases not matched to a gene: 0. Germline lookup yields CDR1 ENHRY and CDR2 SYGVKD. The CDR3 sequence is 13 residues long. Using immunoSEQ multiplex PCR, the repertoire was profiled, and TCRdb retains in-frame clones only, with some absent. Of over 100,000 clones in the sample, approximately 91% were seen once. The source was peripheral blood, collected 28 days after the second AZD1222 dose. This chain connects TRBV10-3 to TRBJ2-5, with 8 nucleotides matching TRBD1. The sequence came from an adult who received the AZD1222 COVID-19 vaccine. CDR3 DNA sequence: TGTGCCATCAGTGGGACAGGGCAAGAGACCCAGTACTTC. Translated, it gives CAISGTGQETQYF.